This is a list of T cell receptor beta chains from one sample in a study of monozygotic twins with inflammatory bowel disease. From the 5' RACE reads, TCRdb lists one entry per CDR3 protein and no DNA. The sample table includes about 330,000 distinct CDR3 sequences. Input material: blood. The origin of the receptors is a human donor with ulcerative colitis or Crohn's disease, or a healthy co-twin of an affected twin (not recorded which). The CDR3 runs from the conserved cysteine through the conserved F or W.

j_call: TRBJ2-7
v_call: TRBV5-1
cdr3_aa: CASSPRDVPYEQYF

j_call: TRBJ2-3
v_call: TRBV7-2
cdr3_aa: CASSLGYDTQYF

j_call: TRBJ2-7
v_call: TRBV9
cdr3_aa: CASSATIGQGSNEQYF

j_call: TRBJ2-1
v_call: TRBV11-2
cdr3_aa: CASSLGTGTVSYNEQFF

j_call: TRBJ2-1
v_call: TRBV7-2
cdr3_aa: CASSLNRGSGYNEQFF

j_call: TRBJ2-7
v_call: TRBV5-1
cdr3_aa: CASSLGQGSGEFHEQYF

j_call: TRBJ2-3
v_call: TRBV20-1
cdr3_aa: CSANRLAGGGDTQYF

j_call: TRBJ1-5
v_call: TRBV20-1
cdr3_aa: CSARGGLSIQPQHF

j_call: TRBJ2-3
v_call: TRBV7-7
cdr3_aa: CASSGGAGGVTDTQYF

j_call: TRBJ2-1
v_call: TRBV5-1
cdr3_aa: CASSYNAGTYNEQFF

j_call: TRBJ1-1
v_call: TRBV6-1
cdr3_aa: CASSQGAMNTEAFF

j_call: TRBJ2-5
v_call: TRBV5-1
cdr3_aa: CASSLDGGGEETQYF

j_call: TRBJ1-1
v_call: TRBV7-2
cdr3_aa: CASSSTGGRIGAFF

j_call: TRBJ2-4
v_call: TRBV7-2
cdr3_aa: CASRPPGVNIQYF

j_call: TRBJ1-5
v_call: TRBV19
cdr3_aa: CASSIGRAPQPQHF

j_call: TRBJ1-6
v_call: TRBV7-2
cdr3_aa: CASSFGGVYNSPLHF

j_call: TRBJ2-3
v_call: TRBV2
cdr3_aa: CASSGQRSTDTQYF

j_call: TRBJ1-1
v_call: TRBV3-1
cdr3_aa: CASSQAVWTEAFF

j_call: TRBJ2-5
v_call: TRBV3-1
cdr3_aa: CASSPLAGGPGETQYF

j_call: TRBJ2-1
v_call: TRBV4-3
cdr3_aa: CASSQDGFLGIYNEQFF

j_call: TRBJ1-2
v_call: TRBV12-3/TRBV12-4
cdr3_aa: CASSPGQIHGYTF

j_call: TRBJ2-7
v_call: TRBV12-3/TRBV12-4
cdr3_aa: CASRDTVTYEQYF

j_call: TRBJ1-5
v_call: TRBV12-3/TRBV12-4
cdr3_aa: CASSLTRAGFYQPQHF

j_call: TRBJ1-4
v_call: TRBV20-1
cdr3_aa: CSARERRAEKLFF

j_call: TRBJ2-7
v_call: TRBV5-1
cdr3_aa: CASSSPSVTSGRYEQYF

j_call: TRBJ2-7
v_call: TRBV6-1
cdr3_aa: CASSGPTVASYEQYF

j_call: TRBJ2-1
v_call: TRBV7-2
cdr3_aa: CASSKTSETHNEQFF

j_call: TRBJ2-4
v_call: TRBV12-3/TRBV12-4
cdr3_aa: CASSLRQGVDIQYF

j_call: TRBJ2-2
v_call: TRBV25-1
cdr3_aa: CASSDREGLNTGELFF

j_call: TRBJ1-1
v_call: TRBV5-1
cdr3_aa: CASSSPPRTEAFF

j_call: TRBJ2-1
v_call: TRBV5-1
cdr3_aa: CASSPLAGGPNEQFF

j_call: TRBJ1-5
v_call: TRBV15
cdr3_aa: CATSPDRGDQPQHF

j_call: TRBJ1-6
v_call: TRBV6-5
cdr3_aa: CASAISGSPLHF

j_call: TRBJ2-7
v_call: TRBV10-3
cdr3_aa: CATRDLYEQYF

j_call: TRBJ2-7
v_call: TRBV6-1
cdr3_aa: CVLKREAYGGEQYF

j_call: TRBJ1-1
v_call: TRBV12-3/TRBV12-4
cdr3_aa: CASSFQGWNTEAFF

j_call: TRBJ2-7
v_call: TRBV4-1
cdr3_aa: CASSLAGGKAYEQYF

j_call: TRBJ1-6
v_call: TRBV5-1
cdr3_aa: CASSPGLSSSYNSPLHF

j_call: TRBJ2-7
v_call: TRBV5-6
cdr3_aa: CASSLGSPYEQYF

j_call: TRBJ1-1
v_call: TRBV5-1
cdr3_aa: CASSSLGQGVTEAFF

j_call: TRBJ2-7
v_call: TRBV5-1
cdr3_aa: CASSRYTGLAGGAYEQYF

j_call: TRBJ1-5
v_call: TRBV20-1
cdr3_aa: CSGGQGNQPQHF

j_call: TRBJ2-5
v_call: TRBV28
cdr3_aa: CASTSVETQYF

j_call: TRBJ2-7
v_call: TRBV11-2
cdr3_aa: CASSLNLERDEQYF

j_call: TRBJ2-3
v_call: TRBV11-1
cdr3_aa: CASSSDCNDRTCSTDTQYF

j_call: TRBJ1-1
v_call: TRBV12-3/TRBV12-4
cdr3_aa: CASSPNNRAFF

j_call: TRBJ1-1
v_call: TRBV7-9
cdr3_aa: CASSPREGTEAFF

j_call: TRBJ1-2
v_call: TRBV6-6
cdr3_aa: CASSLPGAYYGYTF

j_call: TRBJ2-5
v_call: TRBV18
cdr3_aa: CASSNTGQGISAQYF

j_call: TRBJ2-7
v_call: TRBV10-3
cdr3_aa: CAISDRTYEQYF

j_call: TRBJ1-1
v_call: TRBV27
cdr3_aa: CASQRYDLREAFF

j_call: TRBJ2-7
v_call: TRBV28
cdr3_aa: CASTPGTVIIDEQYF

j_call: TRBJ2-7
v_call: TRBV20-1
cdr3_aa: CSARATSGSGYEQYF